The subject of this entry is one T cell receptor beta chain. Its specificity is not known. Distinct nucleotide sequences in the sample also encode this CDR3. In the authors' methods: Built for papillary thyroid cancer, a distant-metastasis classifier drew on CDR3 differences across clinicopathological groups. With MiXCR, TCRdb reprocessed the PCR reads. It is TCRdb's table, rather than the study itself, that gives the V and J calls and clone size. Counted here are about 38,000 clones, more than 45% occurring once; the ten biggest clones make up approximately 25%. These data are taken from a study of metastatic and nonmetastatic thyroid tumors. As for the study in general: Across peripheral blood and tumor or nodule tissue samples taken from malignant and benign thyroid patients, the repertoires were compared with one another.

Study-wide results and caveats: Malignant thyroid tumors reportedly exceeded benign nodules significantly in TCR beta diversity, with the difference appearing in blood and tumor.

The germline gives CDR1 MNHNS, CDR2 SASEGT. V shed 4 bases, J shed 4 bases, and the junction held 1 base outside the gene matches. This CDR3 region has 15 residues. No patient had received any treatment before thyroid surgery. The clonotype comes from a male donor with papillary thyroid cancer or a benign thyroid nodule (not recorded which). Some clones in this sample may be carry-over from other donors' samples. Sequences were obtained from tumor tissue. The chain uses TRBV6-1 and TRBJ2-3; 14 bases line up with TRBD2. CDR3: CASSGLAGGPDTQYF. In DNA form, the CDR3 reads TGTGCCAGCAGTGGACTAGCGGGAGGGCCAGATACGCAGTATTTT.